The 16 T cell receptor beta chains presented below share a single source sample, sequenced in a study of blood T cell repertoires in COVID-19. The table came from immunoSEQ multiplex PCR; TCRdb's copy has only in-frame clones and leaves some out. The sample shows around 72,000 clones, more than 80% of them seen only once. Sequencing was performed on peripheral blood. These receptors were collected from a woman between 65 and 79 years old with acute or convalescent COVID-19.

A word on this clone: One junction end disagrees with the germline gene, perhaps due to a read error. As DNA, the CDR3 is TGTGCCAGTAGTAAGGGAGGGAGGTCGGTCTTC. It yields the protein CASSKGGRSVF. This chain joins TRBV19 and TRBJ2-1; 7 nucleotides agree with TRBD2. The CDR3 sequence is 11 residues long. Germline V gene data show CDR1 as LNHDA and CDR2 as SQIVND (reference sequence).

The sample holds one count of this clone. The gene calls are TRBV2 and TRBJ1-1; 9 positions match TRBD1. Germline V gene sequence: CDR1 SNHLY, CDR2 FYNNEI. The CDR3 has 14 residues. Trimming at V came to 5 bases and at J to 6 bases, leaving 7 bases not matched to a gene. CDR3 in DNA: TGTGCCAGCAGTCGGGGACAGGGTGCGGCTGAAGCTTTCTTT. Amino acids: CASSRGQGAAEAFF.

The gene calls are TRBV5-5 and TRBJ2-3; 8 bases are shared with TRBD2. After removal of 4 bases from V and 1 base from J, the junction contained 8 bases not matched to a gene. Germline V gene lookup returns CDR1 SGHKS and CDR2 YYEKEE (reference sequence). The CDR3 totals 16 residues. The CDR3 region is CASSSSGTTRTDTQYF. CDR3 in DNA: TGTGCCAGCAGCAGTAGCGGGACTACCCGCACAGATACGCAGTATTTT.

The chain links TRBV6-4 to TRBJ2-7; 7 bases are shared with TRBD1. This CDR3 is 14 amino acids long. Trimming at V came to 7 bases and at J to 3 bases, leaving 9 bases not matched to a gene. CDR1 and CDR2 from the germline V gene are MRHNA and SNTAGT. CDR3 nucleotide sequence: TGTGCCAGCACCCCGACAGGGCAACGCTACGAGCAGTACTTC. Translated: CASTPTGQRYEQYF.

A note on this clone: Relative to the germline gene, one junction end is altered; a read error may explain this. This chain joins TRBV7-7 and TRBJ2-3, with 12 bases matching TRBD1. In germline, CDR1 is SSHAT, CDR2 FNYEAQ (reference sequence). The CDR3 sequence is 15 residues long. The CDR3 loop reads CASSSGQGASDTQYF. CDR3 DNA sequence: TGTGCTAGCAGCTCGGGACAGGGGGCTAGCGATACGCAGTATTTT.

The chain links TRBV6-6 to TRBJ2-7, with D uncertain. The CDR3 loop spans 13 amino acids. Trimming removed 8 bases at V and 2 bases at J, with 13 bases between. The V gene's germline CDR1 is MNHNY and CDR2 SVGAGI (reference sequence). The CDR3 DNA is TGTGCCAGCCTCCCTACCCCACCCTACGAGCAGTACTTC. It yields the protein CASLPTPPYEQYF.

The chain joins TRBV20-1 to TRBJ1-1; D possibly corresponds to TRBD1 (6 bases). This CDR3 region has 11 residues. In germline, CDR1 is DFQATT, CDR2 SNEGSKA (reference sequence). V was trimmed by 4 bases and J by 6 bases, leaving 9 bases between them. As DNA, the CDR3 is TGCAGTGCTAATAGACAGGCTGAAGCTTTCTTT. Protein: CSANRQAEAFF.

This clone has a single count. The gene calls are TRBV25-1 and TRBJ1-2; TRBD1 matches 8 bases. The junction had 4 bases not matched to a gene; V was cut back by 4 bases and J by 6 bases. The CDR3 length is 13 residues. Germline values: CDR1 MGHDK, CDR2 SYGVNS. The CDR3 loop is CASSGQGRDGYTF. The CDR3 nucleotides are TGTGCCAGCAGTGGACAGGGGAGGGATGGCTACACCTTC.

The rearrangement joins TRBV18 to TRBJ1-1; D unclear. Germline CDR1 and CDR2: KGHSH and LQKENI. The CDR3 runs 14 residues. The germline V and J ends were trimmed by 3 bases and 1 base, with 9 bases remaining between them. The chain's CDR3 is CASSPSAKNTEAFF. In DNA, the CDR3 is TGTGCCAGCTCACCGAGCGCAAAGAACACTGAAGCTTTCTTT.

The gene calls are TRBV6-5 and TRBJ2-7; no clear D. The germline CDR1 and CDR2 sequences are MNHEY and SVGAGI. The length of the CDR3 is 10 residues. Deletions cut 6 bases from V and 4 bases from J, with 4 bases between. The CDR3 loop reads CASREYEQYF. CDR3 in DNA: TGTGCCAGCAGGGAGTACGAGCAGTACTTC.

This rearrangement joins TRBV2 to TRBJ1-1, with 8 bases fitting TRBD1. Germline V gene sequence: CDR1 SNHLY, CDR2 FYNNEI. There are 14 residues in the CDR3. V shed 6 bases and J 4 bases; nucleotides not matched to a gene: 7. DNA for the CDR3: TGTGCCAGCAGGGGTCGGACAGGGTCCACTGAAGCTTTCTTT. Translated, it gives CASRGRTGSTEAFF.

The chain carries TRBV18 and TRBJ1-4; D ambiguous. CDR3 size: 16 residues. The ends were cut back, 6 bases at V and 1 base at J, with 15 bases in the middle. The germline V gene encodes CDR1 KGHSH and CDR2 LQKENI. The CDR3 coding sequence is TGTGCCAGCTCGTCTACTGCCGCTGGAACTAATGAAAAACTGTTTTTT. As protein: CASSSTAAGTNEKLFF.

This clone was counted only a few times. The chain recombines TRBV25-1 with TRBJ1-4, with 7 bases identical to TRBD1. The CDR3 contains 14 residues. CDR1 and CDR2 from the germline V gene are MGHDK and SYGVNS. V trimming: 4 bases; J trimming: 4 bases; junction bases outside the gene matches: 3. Here the CDR3 DNA reads TGTGCCAGCAGTGTCAGGGGGAATAATGAAAAACTGTTTTTT. Its protein product is CASSVRGNNEKLFF.

V usage is TRBV5-1 and J usage is TRBJ2-2; 7 bases agree with TRBD1. The germline CDR1 and CDR2 sequences are SGHRS and YFSETQ. The V segment lost 4 bases and the J segment 2 bases; nucleotides outside the gene matches: 14. The CDR3 is 18 residues long. The CDR3: CASSIIRDRPFNTGELFF. The CDR3 coding sequence is TGCGCCAGCAGCATAATCCGGGACAGACCTTTCAACACCGGGGAGCTGTTTTTT. The complete variable domain, with remaining parts taken from reference TRBV5-1 and TRBJ2-2, reads KAGVTQTPRYLIKTRGQQVTLSCSPISGHRSVSWYQQTPGQGLQFLFEYFSETQRNKGNFPGRFSGRQFSNSRSEMNVSTLELGDSALYLCASSIIRDRPFNTGELFFGEGSRLTVL.

The V call is TRBV30, the J call TRBJ2-7, with D possibly TRBD1 on 6 matching bases. Per germline, CDR1 GTSNPN and CDR2 SVGIG (reference sequence). V shed 2 bases and J shed 7 bases, with 15 bases lying between them. The CDR3 has 13 amino acids. This CDR3 is CAWSTGTKGEQYF. The DNA for the CDR3 is TGTGCCTGGAGTACAGGGACAAAGGGGGAGCAGTACTTC.

J is TRBJ2-3 and V is TRBV7-8; 15 positions match TRBD2. CDR3 length equals 17 residues. Germline V CDR1 and CDR2: SGHVS, FQNEAQ. The V segment lost 1 base and the J segment 7 bases; nucleotides outside the gene matches: 6. This chain's CDR3 is CASSLVIGLAGGNTQYF. CDR3 nucleotides: TGTGCCAGCAGCTTAGTAATCGGACTAGCGGGAGGGAATACGCAGTATTTT.